The clone carrying this TCR beta chain has at least ten counts. Its target is unknown. The time point here: newly diagnosed GD, antithyroid drugs for less than 3 months. Following extraction of RNA from PBMCs, that RNA was used to make the TCR library. Patients of an endocrinology department in Xi'an, China, were included. This entry comes from a study of regulatory T cells in long-lasting Graves disease. The TCR beta library used iRepertoire HTBI primers with Arm-PCR amplification of CDR3. TCRdb re-called the multiplex PCR reads with MiXCR, one entry per CDR3 protein. The table records 360,000 or so distinct CDR3 sequences, over 15% of them present only once. Study-level results: Patients with persistent disease showed a bias toward TRBV28, TRBJ1-2 and TRBJ2-5. Accuracy may have suffered from the small sample size. Newly diagnosed patients shared 1,000 or so public clonotypes; persistent patients shared approximately 2,700.

The CDR3 is 14 residues long. V dropped 2 bases and J dropped 5 bases, with 10 bases sitting between them. The germline CDR1 and CDR2 sequences are MDHEN and SYDVKM. These data are also associated with another study on T cells in Graves' hyperthyroidism and ophthalmopathy.

This sample comprised peripheral blood mononuclear cells (PBMCs), obtained at new diagnosis, from a patient treated with antithyroid drugs. This clonotype originated in a man aged 35 to 55 with Graves disease. The V call is TRBV28, the J call TRBJ2-4; D uncertain. This CDR3 reads CASSLLGPENIQYF. DNA for the CDR3: TGTGCCAGCAGTTTACTGGGCCCGGAAAACATTCAGTACTTC.